Listed below are T cell receptor beta chains from one sample, sequenced in a study of T cells in Graves' hyperthyroidism and ophthalmopathy. TCRdb ran MiXCR on the multiplex PCR reads and lists one entry per CDR3 protein. In the table there are roughly 840,000 distinct CDR3 sequences, approximately 40% of which are singletons. Material for sequencing was blood. These receptors originate from a man aged 18 to 29 with Graves' hyperthyroidism. Both conserved end residues are part of each CDR3. D genes are given only for firm matches. The listing skips clone size in some rows; elsewhere it reads once, few, many or a size class.

d_gene,j_gene,v_gene,abundance,CDR3nt,CDR3aa
TRBD2,TRBJ2-7,TRBV4-1,-,TGCGCCAGCAGCCAATCTGGGACTAGCGGGCCGACCTCCTACGAGCAGTACTTC,CASSQSGTSGPTSYEQYF
-,TRBJ2-7,TRBV7-2,-,TGTGCCAGCAGTTCTCCTTTCGGGAGCAAGGGCGAGCAGTACTTC,CASSSPFGSKGEQYF
TRBD2,TRBJ2-7,TRBV7-8,-,TGTGCCTGGAGTGTACCGCGGGGAGGGGTGCCCTACGAGCAGTACTTC,CAWSVPRGGVPYEQYF
TRBD1,TRBJ2-6,TRBV10-3,-,TGTGCCATCGGGACAGAGGGGGATAACGTCCTGACTTTC,CAIGTEGDNVLTF
-,TRBJ2-5,TRBV9,few,TGTGCCAGCAGCCCCTCGCCGGGGGGCGGACAAGAGACCCAGTACTTC,CASSPSPGGGQETQYF
-,TRBJ2-2,TRBV29-1,many,TGCAGCGCGACAGGAGCGAACACCGGGGAGCTGTTTTTT,CSATGANTGELFF
-,TRBJ1-6,TRBV7-7,-,TGTGCTAGCAGCGCAGGAGGTCATTCACCCCTCCACTTT,CASSAGGHSPLHF
-,TRBJ1-6,TRBV9,many,TGTGCCAGCAGCGTAGACGGGGTCGGCAGTTCACCCCTCCACTTT,CASSVDGVGSSPLHF
-,TRBJ1-1,TRBV19,-,TGTGCCAGTAGTATATCTGTTGAAGCTTTCTTT,CASSISVEAFF
-,TRBJ1-1,TRBV29-1,-,TGCAGCGTTGGGGGCGGGGGTAAGGCTGAAGCTTTCTTT,CSVGGGGKAEAFF
-,TRBJ2-2,TRBV7-9,many,TGTGCCAGCACCCCCTTGTCCGGGGAGCTGTTTTTT,CASTPLSGELFF
-,TRBJ1-1,TRBV9,many,TGTGCCAGCAGCGGCCGTGTGAACACTGAAGCTTTCTTT,CASSGRVNTEAFF
-,TRBJ1-5,TRBV12-3/TRBV12-4,-,TGTGCCAGCGGATCCTGGAACAATCAGCCCCAGCATTTT,CASGSWNNQPQHF
-,TRBJ2-2,TRBV7-9,many,TGTGCCAGCAGCTTATGGGACTCTAACACCGGGGAGCTGTTTTTT,CASSLWDSNTGELFF
-,TRBJ2-2,TRBV29-1,many,TGCAGCGCGCTGGCGGGGGAGCTGTTTTTT,CSALAGELFF
-,TRBJ1-1,TRBV7-9,few,TGTGCCAGCAGCCGACCCCCTTCGGGGACGGTGAACACTGAAGCTTTCTTT,CASSRPPSGTVNTEAFF
TRBD2,TRBJ2-7,TRBV11-1,-,TGTGCCAGCAGTTACTCGGGACTAGCAAACGAGCAGTACTTC,CASSYSGLANEQYF
-,TRBJ1-5,TRBV20-1,-,TGCAGTGCTAGAGAGCCCGGGGGTCGGTCACGCCAGCCCCAGCATTTT,CSAREPGGRSRQPQHF
-,TRBJ2-2,TRBV5-1,many,TGTGCCAGCAGCTTAGAAGGGACCGGGGAGCTGTTTTTT,CASSLEGTGELFF
TRBD1,TRBJ2-5,TRBV12-3/TRBV12-4,-,TGTGCCAGCAGAAAACAGGGGGGAGAGACCCAGTACTTC,CASRKQGGETQYF
-,TRBJ1-3,TRBV12-3/TRBV12-4,-,TGTGCCAGCAGTTTGTCAGGGGTCGACACCATATATTTT,CASSLSGVDTIYF
-,TRBJ1-1,TRBV2,many,TGTGCCAGCAGAAGGGGCACTGAAGCTTTCTTT,CASRRGTEAFF
TRBD2,TRBJ2-7,TRBV7-8,-,TGCGCCAGCAGCCTCACTAGCGCTAGCTCCTACGAGCAGTACTTC,CASSLTSASSYEQYF
-,TRBJ1-4,TRBV7-2,-,TGTGCCAGCAGCTTCTGGGGGCTCTCAACTAATGAAAAACTGTTTTTT,CASSFWGLSTNEKLFF
TRBD1,TRBJ2-7,TRBV9,-,TGTGCCAGCAGCCCGACAGGGGTTCACTACGAGCAGTACTTC,CASSPTGVHYEQYF
-,TRBJ2-2,TRBV9,-,TGTGCCAGCAGCGTAACATCGACAGGAGACACCGGGGAGCTGTTTTTT,CASSVTSTGDTGELFF
-,TRBJ2-7,TRBV29-1,many,TGCAGCGGGCGGGACAGCTCCTACGAGCAGTACTTC,CSGRDSSYEQYF
TRBD1,TRBJ1-2,TRBV19,many,TGTGCCAGTAGTCTTTCGGAGGGGGCCCTCTATGGCTACACCTTC,CASSLSEGALYGYTF
-,TRBJ2-7,TRBV7-2,-,TGTGCCAGCAGCTCGGGCGACGCCCCGGGGGAGCAGTACTTC,CASSSGDAPGEQYF
-,TRBJ1-1,TRBV2,many,TGTGCCAGCATGCTGGGAGACACTGAAGCTTTCTTT,CASMLGDTEAFF
-,TRBJ2-5,TRBV29-1,many,TGCAGCGCCGTCGGGGGGCCTGGAACCCAGTACTTC,CSAVGGPGTQYF
-,TRBJ1-1,TRBV9,many,TGTGCCAGCAGCCCCCGTAGGTCCACTGAAGCTTTCTTT,CASSPRRSTEAFF
-,TRBJ2-5,TRBV4-3,-,TGCGCCAGCAGCCAAGATGTGGCGCGGGAGACCCAGTACTTC,CASSQDVARETQYF
-,TRBJ1-5,TRBV7-2,-,TGTGTCAGCAGTTTATTATCAGAGCAGCCCCAGCATTTT,CVSSLLSEQPQHF
-,TRBJ1-2,TRBV12-3/TRBV12-4,-,TGTGCCAGCAGTTTTGGGACGGTTAAGGGTGGCTACACCTTC,CASSFGTVKGGYTF
TRBD1,TRBJ2-7,TRBV10-3,many,TGTGCCATCAGTTCACCGGGACAGGGGTACTACGAGCAGTACTTC,CAISSPGQGYYEQYF
-,TRBJ1-6,TRBV7-9,many,TGTGCCAGCAGCTATAGCAGCGGTCCGGGTTCACCCCTCCACTTT,CASSYSSGPGSPLHF
-,TRBJ1-2,TRBV13,few,TGTGCCAGCAGCTTAGAAGGGAGGACTAACTATGGCTACACCTTC,CASSLEGRTNYGYTF
-,TRBJ2-7,TRBV5-1,few,TGCGCCAGCAGTCGTTCCAGGGGCCTGTACTTC,CASSRSRGLYF
-,TRBJ1-1,TRBV20-1,-,TGCAATGCTTGGACAGCCACGAACACTGAAGCTTTCTTT,CNAWTATNTEAFF
-,TRBJ1-1,TRBV12-3/TRBV12-4,many,TGTGCCAGCAGCTTAACTGAAGCTTTCTTT,CASSLTEAFF
TRBD1,TRBJ1-1,TRBV25-1,once,TGTGCCAGCAGACGAGCCGGGACAGGGGGCCCCACTGAAGCTTTCTTT,CASRRAGTGGPTEAFF
-,TRBJ2-2,TRBV19,-,TGTGCCAGTAGGGGCAGGGCCTCCGGGGAGCTGTTTTTT,CASRGRASGELFF
-,TRBJ2-7,TRBV7-7,-,TGTGCTAGCAGCCTAGAGGTGACTAGGGAGCAGTACTTC,CASSLEVTREQYF
-,TRBJ2-5,TRBV2,many,TGTGCCAGCGAAAGGGGGGGGGAGACCCAGTACTTC,CASERGGETQYF
-,TRBJ1-1,TRBV11-2,few,TGTGCCAGCAGCTCCTGGGACACCCGTGGAACTGAAGCTTTCTTT,CASSSWDTRGTEAFF
-,TRBJ1-5,TRBV20-1,few,TGCAGTGCCCCAGATGCGGGAGCCCGAGGGCAGCCCCAGCATTTT,CSAPDAGARGQPQHF
-,TRBJ1-5,TRBV6-6,-,TGTGCCAGCGGAAAAGCGTCAGATAGCAATCAGCCCCAGCATTTT,CASGKASDSNQPQHF
-,TRBJ1-4,TRBV10-3,many,TGTGCCATCACTCCAGTCGCAACTAATGAAAAACTGTTTTTT,CAITPVATNEKLFF
TRBD1,TRBJ1-1,TRBV12-3/TRBV12-4,-,TGTGCCAGCAGCAGGACAGGGAGAGCTTTCTTT,CASSRTGRAFF
-,TRBJ2-7,TRBV6-1,-,TGTGCCAGCAGACTAGACACTTATTCCTACGAGCAGTACTTC,CASRLDTYSYEQYF
-,TRBJ1-1,TRBV19,many,TGTGCCAGTAGTATGGTGGCGACTGAAGCTTTCTTT,CASSMVATEAFF
-,TRBJ1-5,TRBV15,-,TGTGCCACCAGCAGAGAGGCTACAGGGAGCAATCAGCCCCAGCATTTT,CATSREATGSNQPQHF